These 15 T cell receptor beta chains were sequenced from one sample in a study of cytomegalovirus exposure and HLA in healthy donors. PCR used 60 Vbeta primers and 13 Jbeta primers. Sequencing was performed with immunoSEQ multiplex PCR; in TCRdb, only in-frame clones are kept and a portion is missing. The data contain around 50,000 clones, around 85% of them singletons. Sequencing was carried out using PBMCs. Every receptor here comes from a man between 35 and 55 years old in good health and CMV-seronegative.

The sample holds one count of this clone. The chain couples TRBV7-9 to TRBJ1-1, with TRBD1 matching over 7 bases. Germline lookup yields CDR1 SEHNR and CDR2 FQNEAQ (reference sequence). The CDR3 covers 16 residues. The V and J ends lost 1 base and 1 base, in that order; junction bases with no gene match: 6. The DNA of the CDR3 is TGTGCCAGCAGCTTAGATGGTAGGACAGGGAACACTGAAGCTTTCTTT. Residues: CASSLDGRTGNTEAFF.

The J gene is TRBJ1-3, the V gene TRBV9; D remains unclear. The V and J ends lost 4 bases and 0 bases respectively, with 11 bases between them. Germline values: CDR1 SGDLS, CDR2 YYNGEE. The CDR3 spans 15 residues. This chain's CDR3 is CASSFGRGSGNTIYF. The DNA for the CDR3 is TGTGCCAGCAGCTTCGGACGGGGCTCTGGAAACACCATATATTTT.

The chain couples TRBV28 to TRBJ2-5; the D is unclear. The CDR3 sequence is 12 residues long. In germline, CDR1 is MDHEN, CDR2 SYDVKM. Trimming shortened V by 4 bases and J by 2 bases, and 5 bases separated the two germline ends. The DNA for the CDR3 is TGTGCCAGCAGTTCCACACAAGAGACCCAGTACTTC. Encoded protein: CASSSTQETQYF. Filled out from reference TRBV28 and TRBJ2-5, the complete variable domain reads DVKVTQSSRYLVKRTGEKVFLECVQDMDHENMFWYRQDPGLGLRLIYFSYDVKMKEKGDIPEGYSVSREKKERFSLILESASTNQTSMYLCASSSTQETQYFGPGTRLLVL.

CDR3 amino acids: CASSVRGSYEQYF. The CDR3 DNA is TGCGCCAGCAGTGTAAGGGGATCCTACGAGCAGTACTTC. The V gene is TRBV10-2, the J gene TRBJ2-7; a possible D gene is TRBD1 (5 bases). Between the trimmed V and J ends, which lost 4 bases and 1 base, there was a span of 8 bases. CDR3 length: 13 residues. Germline CDR1 is WSHSY and CDR2 is SAAADI.

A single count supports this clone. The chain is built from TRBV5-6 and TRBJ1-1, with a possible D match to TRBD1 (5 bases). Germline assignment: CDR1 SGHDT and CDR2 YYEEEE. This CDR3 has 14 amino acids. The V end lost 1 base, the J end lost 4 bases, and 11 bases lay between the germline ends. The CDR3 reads CASSLYFQGTEAFF. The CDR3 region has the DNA TGTGCCAGCAGCTTGTATTTTCAGGGCACTGAAGCTTTCTTT.

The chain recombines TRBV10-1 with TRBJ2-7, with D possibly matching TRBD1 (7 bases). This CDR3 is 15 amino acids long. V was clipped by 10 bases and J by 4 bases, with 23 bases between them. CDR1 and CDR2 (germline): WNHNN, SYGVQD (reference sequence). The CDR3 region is CATTRGDRETYEQYV. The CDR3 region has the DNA TGCGCCACCACGAGGGGGGACAGAGAGACTTACGAGCAGTACGTC.

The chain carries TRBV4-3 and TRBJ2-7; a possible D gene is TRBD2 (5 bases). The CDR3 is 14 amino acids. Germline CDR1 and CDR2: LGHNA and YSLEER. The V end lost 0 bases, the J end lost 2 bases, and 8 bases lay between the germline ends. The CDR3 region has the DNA TGCGCCAGCAGCCAAGAACGGGGAGCCTACGAGCAGTACTTC. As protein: CASSQERGAYEQYF.

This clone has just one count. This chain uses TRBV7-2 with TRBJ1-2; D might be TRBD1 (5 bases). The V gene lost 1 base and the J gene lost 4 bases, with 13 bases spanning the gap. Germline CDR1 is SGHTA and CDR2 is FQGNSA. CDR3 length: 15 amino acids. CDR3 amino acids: CASSLDTYGGYGYTF. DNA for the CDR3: TGTGCCAGCAGCTTAGACACCTACGGGGGCTATGGCTACACCTTC.

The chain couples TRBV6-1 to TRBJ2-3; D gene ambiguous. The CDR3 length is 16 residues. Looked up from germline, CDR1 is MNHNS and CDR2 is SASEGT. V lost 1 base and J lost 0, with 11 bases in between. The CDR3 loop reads CASSEGAKISTDTQYF. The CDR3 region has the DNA TGTGCCAGCAGTGAAGGGGCCAAGATTAGCACAGATACGCAGTATTTT.

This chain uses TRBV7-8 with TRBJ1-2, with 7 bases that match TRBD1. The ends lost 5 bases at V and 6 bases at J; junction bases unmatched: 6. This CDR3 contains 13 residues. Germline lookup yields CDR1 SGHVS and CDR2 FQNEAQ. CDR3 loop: CASSTGQLNGYTF. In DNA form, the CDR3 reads TGTGCCAGCAGCACGGGACAGTTGAATGGCTACACCTTC.

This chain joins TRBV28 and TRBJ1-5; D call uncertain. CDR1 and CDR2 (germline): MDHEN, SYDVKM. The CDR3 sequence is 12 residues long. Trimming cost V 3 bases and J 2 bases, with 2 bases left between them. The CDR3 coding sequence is TGTGCCAGCAGTTTCGGCAATCAGCCCCAGCATTTT. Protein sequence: CASSFGNQPQHF. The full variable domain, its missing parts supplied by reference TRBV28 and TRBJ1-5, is DVKVTQSSRYLVKRTGEKVFLECVQDMDHENMFWYRQDPGLGLRLIYFSYDVKMKEKGDIPEGYSVSREKKERFSLILESASTNQTSMYLCASSFGNQPQHFGDGTRLSIL.

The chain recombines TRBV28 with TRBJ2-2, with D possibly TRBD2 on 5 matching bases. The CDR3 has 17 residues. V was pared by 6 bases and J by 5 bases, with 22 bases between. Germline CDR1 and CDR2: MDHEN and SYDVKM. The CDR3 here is CASRPPRASGGTGELFF. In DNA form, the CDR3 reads TGTGCCAGCAGACCCCCCCGGGCCAGCGGTGGGACCGGGGAGCTGTTTTTT.

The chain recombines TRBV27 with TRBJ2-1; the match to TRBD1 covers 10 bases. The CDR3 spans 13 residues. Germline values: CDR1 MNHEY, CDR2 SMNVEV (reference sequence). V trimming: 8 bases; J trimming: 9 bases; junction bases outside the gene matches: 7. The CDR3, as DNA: TGTGCCAGCCGCAAGACAGGGGGCGGTGAGCAGTTCTTC. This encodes CASRKTGGGEQFF.

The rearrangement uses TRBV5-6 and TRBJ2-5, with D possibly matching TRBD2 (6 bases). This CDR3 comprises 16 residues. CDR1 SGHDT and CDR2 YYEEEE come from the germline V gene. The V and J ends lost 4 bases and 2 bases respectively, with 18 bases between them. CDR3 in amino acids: CASSEAGRGVQETQYF. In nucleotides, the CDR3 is TGTGCCAGCAGCGAGGCCGGGCGGGGAGTTCAAGAGACCCAGTACTTC.

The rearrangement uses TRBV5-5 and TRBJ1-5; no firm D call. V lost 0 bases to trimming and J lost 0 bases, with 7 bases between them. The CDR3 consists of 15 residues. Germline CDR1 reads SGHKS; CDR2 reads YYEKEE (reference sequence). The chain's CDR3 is CASSLGAHSNQPQHF. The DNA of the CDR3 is TGTGCCAGCAGCTTGGGAGCCCATAGCAATCAGCCCCAGCATTTT.